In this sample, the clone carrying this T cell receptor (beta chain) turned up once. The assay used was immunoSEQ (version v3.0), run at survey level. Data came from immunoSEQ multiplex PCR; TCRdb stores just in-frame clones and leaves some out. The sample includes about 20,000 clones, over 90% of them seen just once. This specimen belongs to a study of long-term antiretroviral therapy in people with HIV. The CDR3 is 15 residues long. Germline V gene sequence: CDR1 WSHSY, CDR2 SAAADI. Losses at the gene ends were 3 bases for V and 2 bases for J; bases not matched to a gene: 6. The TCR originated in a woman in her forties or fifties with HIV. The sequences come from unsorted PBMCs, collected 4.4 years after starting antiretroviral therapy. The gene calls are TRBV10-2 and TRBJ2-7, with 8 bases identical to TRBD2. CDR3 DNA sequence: TGCGCCAGCAGTGAAGGACTAGCCTGGCCCTACGAGCAGTACTTC. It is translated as CASSEGLAWPYEQYF.